This T cell receptor beta chain was captured by sequencing in a study of shared clonotypes between healthy human individuals. In germline, CDR1 is SGHNT, CDR2 YYREEE (reference sequence). The CDR3 spans 15 residues. Trimming pared 4 bases from V and 5 bases from J, leaving 16 bases between. Study processing details: With immunoSEQ giving junction-only sequences and no quality scores, filtering differed. This table comes from immunoSEQ multiplex PCR, and its TCRdb copy is limited to in-frame clones, with some not included. Clone size and the V and J calls come from that table; the DNA yielded D and trimming. This repertoire shows fewer than 600,000 clones, approximately 85% found once; its top ten account for about an eighth. A few counts support this clone. Other DNA sequences of this sample code for an identical CDR3.

The clonotype originates from a middle-aged woman in good health. Some clones in this sample may be carry-over from other donors' samples. Sequencing was performed on PBMCs. The chain links TRBV5-4 to TRBJ1-5; D possibly corresponds to TRBD1 (6 bases). The CDR3 nucleotides read TGTGCCAGCAGCCAAGATGAGGGGGGCCATCAGCCCCAGCATTTT. Translation: CASSQDEGGHQPQHF.